These 10 T cell receptor beta chains were all obtained from the same sample, sequenced in a study of blood T cell repertoires in COVID-19. Measured with immunoSEQ multiplex PCR; TCRdb has only the in-frame clones, and not every one. The sample has approximately 500,000 clones, 88% seen once. The sequenced sample was PBMCs or T cells enriched from blood (not recorded which). Receptors originate from a woman in her 40s who had recovered from COVID-19.

V is TRBV5-5 and J is TRBJ2-7, with D maybe TRBD1 (5 bases). Germline assignment: CDR1 SGHKS and CDR2 YYEKEE (reference sequence). The CDR3 has 15 amino acids. Between the trimmed V and J ends, which lost 5 bases and 3 bases, there was a span of 18 bases. The CDR3 DNA follows: TGTGCCAGCAGTTACAGGCCCCCAGGAATCTACGAGCAGTACTTC. It yields the protein CASSYRPPGIYEQYF. Full variable domain (remainder filled in from reference TRBV5-5 and TRBJ2-7): DAGVTQSPTHLIKTRGQQVTLRCSPISGHKSVSWYQQVLGQGPQFIFQYYEKEERGRGNFPDRFSARQFPNYSSELNVNALLLGDSALYLCASSYRPPGIYEQYFGPGTRLTVT.

The chain carries TRBV7-2 and TRBJ2-3, with D maybe TRBD1 (7 bases). The CDR3 runs 16 residues. V lost 5 bases and J 0 bases, leaving 15 bases between the germline ends. The germline V gene encodes CDR1 SGHTA and CDR2 FQGNSA. CDR3 nucleotides: TGTGCCAGCAGCCGCCGCGGGACAGTTAGCACAGATACGCAGTATTTT. It encodes CASSRRGTVSTDTQYF.

The gene calls are TRBV29-1 and TRBJ1-1; possibly TRBD1 for D (6 bases). Looked up from germline, CDR1 is SQVTM and CDR2 is ANQGSEA. The CDR3 has 14 amino acids. Trimming shortened V by 2 bases and J by 6 bases, and 16 bases separated the two germline ends. DNA for the CDR3: TGCAGCGTTGAATTTGGGACATTCCCATCTGAAGCTTTCTTT. Translated, it gives CSVEFGTFPSEAFF.

This chain connects TRBV19 to TRBJ1-5; 10 positions agree with TRBD1. The trim removed 4 bases at V and 4 bases at J, leaving 4 bases unmatched. The germline V gene has CDR1 LNHDA and CDR2 SQIVND (reference sequence). The CDR3 loop spans 15 amino acids. CDR3 amino acids: CASSRDRGPNQPQHF. CDR3 DNA sequence: TGTGCCAGTAGTAGGGACAGGGGACCTAATCAGCCCCAGCATTTT.

Only a few counts were recorded for this clone. The sample holds other DNA sequences that translate to the same CDR3. The chain joins TRBV5-1 to TRBJ2-7, with D possibly matching TRBD2 (6 bases). The ends were cut back, 0 bases at V and 3 bases at J, with 10 bases in the middle. The CDR3 totals 14 residues. Germline loops: CDR1 SGHRS, CDR2 YFSETQ. CDR3: CASSLGVEGYEQYF. The CDR3 DNA sequence: TGCGCCAGCAGCTTGGGTGTGGAGGGCTACGAGCAGTACTTC.

This clone was picked up one time. The gene calls are TRBV7-9 and TRBJ2-7; TRBD2 might be the D (5 bases). Trimming took off 5 bases at V and 7 bases at J, with 21 bases between the two ends. Germline CDR1 is SEHNR and CDR2 is FQNEAQ (reference sequence). CDR3 length: 15 amino acids. CDR3 DNA: TGTGCCAGCAGCGGAAACCGGGATCCAGCTAGGGAGCAGTACTTC. As protein: CASSGNRDPAREQYF. The full variable domain, in which reference TRBV7-9 and TRBJ2-7 provide the parts outside the CDR3, is DTGVSQNPRHKITKRGQNVTFRCDPISEHNRLYWYRQTLGQGPEFLTYFQNEAQLEKSRLLSDRFSAERPKGSFSTLEIQRTEQGDSAMYLCASSGNRDPAREQYFGPGTRLTVT.

The sample holds a few counts of this clone. CDR3 residues: CAWSPRDRIYGYTF. DNA for the CDR3: TGTGCCTGGAGCCCTCGGGACAGGATCTATGGCTACACCTTC. The V call is TRBV30, the J call TRBJ1-2, with 8 bases fitting TRBD1. Germline V gene sequence: CDR1 GTSNPN, CDR2 SVGIG (reference sequence). J lost 4 bases, V lost 3 bases, and 7 bases had no gene match. This CDR3 comprises 14 residues.

The chain employs TRBV9 and TRBJ2-3, with D maybe TRBD2 (6 bases). From germline, CDR1 is SGDLS and CDR2 YYNGEE. The CDR3 spans 18 residues. The ends were cut back, 0 bases at V and 0 bases at J, with 17 bases in the middle. CDR3 loop: CASSVVPLSGTSTDTQYF. CDR3 coding DNA: TGTGCCAGCAGCGTAGTCCCTCTTAGCGGAACTAGCACAGATACGCAGTATTTT.

The chain links TRBV2 to TRBJ2-6; 7 bases are shared with TRBD1. V shed 8 bases, J shed 2 bases, and the junction held 6 bases outside the gene matches. Per the germline V gene, CDR1 is SNHLY and CDR2 is FYNNEI. CDR3 size: 15 residues. DNA of the CDR3: TGTGCCAGCGAGACAGGGCGCACTGGGGCCAACGTCCTGACTTTC. It codes for CASETGRTGANVLTF.

The genes are TRBV29-1 and TRBJ2-3, with TRBD2 matching 10 bases. This CDR3 contains 14 residues. V was pared by 5 bases and J by 4 bases, with 6 bases of the junction left unmatched. The germline CDR1 and CDR2 sequences are SQVTM and ANQGSEA. In nucleotides, the CDR3 is TGCAGCGTTCACGGGACTAGCGTGGCAGATACGCAGTATTTT. Amino acids: CSVHGTSVADTQYF.